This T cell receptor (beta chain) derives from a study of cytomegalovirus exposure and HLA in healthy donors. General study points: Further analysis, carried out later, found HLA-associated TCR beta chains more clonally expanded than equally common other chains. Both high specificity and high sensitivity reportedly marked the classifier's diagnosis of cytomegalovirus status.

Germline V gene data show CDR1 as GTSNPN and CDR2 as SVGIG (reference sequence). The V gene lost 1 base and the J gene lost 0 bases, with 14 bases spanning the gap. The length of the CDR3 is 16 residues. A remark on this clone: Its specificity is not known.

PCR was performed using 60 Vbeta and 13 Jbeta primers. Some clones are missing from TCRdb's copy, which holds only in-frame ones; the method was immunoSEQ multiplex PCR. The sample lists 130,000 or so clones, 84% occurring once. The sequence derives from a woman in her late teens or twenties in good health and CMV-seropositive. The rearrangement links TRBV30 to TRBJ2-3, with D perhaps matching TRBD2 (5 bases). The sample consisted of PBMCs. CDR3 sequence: CAWSGLPGGSTDTQYF. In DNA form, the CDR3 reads TGTGCCTGGAGTGGACTCCCGGGCGGGAGCACAGATACGCAGTATTTT.